Sequencing of this T cell receptor (beta chain) was carried out in a study of shared clonotypes between healthy human individuals (dated by TCRdb to 2020 to 2021). In the study overall: A couple of women and a few men aged 18 to 49 years were included in the cohort. For each donor, three plates each were used for CD4 naive and CD4 memory, two plates were used for CD8 naive, and one plate was used for CD8 memory. The study deeply sequenced blood TCR repertoires of about 5 healthy adults to estimate repertoire size and the extent of clonotype sharing between individuals. To increase sequencing depth and limit assay-specific biases, different laboratories used diverse techniques to prepare libraries and sequence TCR repertoires. Between about 0.85 and 8.9 billion PBMCs per donor were obtained by leukapheresis. Overall study outcomes, separate from this receptor: Naive subsets generally had larger estimated clonotype richness than memory subsets did. Compared with non-shared clonotypes, the clonotypes found in all four sorted-subset donors had higher generation probabilities. Sampling was restricted to blood, and TCR repertoires in tissue are likely to differ from TCR repertoires in blood. Rarefaction of sorted-subset datasets indicated incomplete sequencing despite the large sequencing depth. Pairwise subsampling led to the expectation that sequencing depth would affect the degree of clonotype sharing among donors. Across a few donors, about 4.5% of naive CD4, more than 3% of naive CD8, around 2.1% of memory CD4, and roughly 0.4% of memory CD8 clonotypes were shared. The small number of donors limited the genetic and exposure-history diversity represented.

Using the deep immunoSEQ assay, multiplex PCR amplified TCR CDR3 regions from genomic DNA. For each cell subset, the extracted genomic DNA was distributed evenly across all wells of several immunoSEQ 96-well plates, and each plate served as one replicate. For sorted subsets, about 220 ng of genomic DNA, equivalent to around 30,000 T cell genomes, went into each replicate PCR. Purified libraries were measured with a Qubit 3.0 fluorometer, size-checked on a Bioanalyzer 2100, and measured again with the KAPA Library Quantification kit. Every immunoSEQ 96-well plate was sequenced on a dedicated single-read 150-cycle Illumina NextSeq 550 flow cell. In the original analysis: Because the immunoSEQ output held only junctional sequences and lacked quality scores, the filtering could not match the filtering applied to full-length reads. Sequences were annotated with PyIR, a Python wrapper for IgBLAST v1.9, using IMGT germline references to assign V/J genes and CDR3. Any read was removed if the V/J assignment was weak (E-value above 1e-6), the CDR3 was missing, or the read contained stop codons, out-of-frame junctions, or ambiguous translated residues. V3J clonotypes were defined as sequences sharing an identical inferred V gene, J gene, and CDR3 amino acid sequence. Percentage overlap between repertoires was computed as shared unique clonotypes divided by the size of the smaller repertoire. Richness of each repertoire was evaluated using RTK rarefaction, the Chao1 estimator, and Recon v2.1 estimates of unobserved clonotypes. Generation probabilities were computed with OLGA for all TCRbeta clonotypes obtained by the gDNA method from four donors. Here the immuneACCESS table is served through TCRdb, limited to in-frame sequences with V and J called. Missing clones are a known gap in these copies; in checked studies unresolved V genes cover under half, and the rest lacks a known reason. Clone size and the V and J calls come from that table; the DNA yielded D and trimming. This sample is represented by about 2.1 million clones; approximately 92% of them were singletons. 1.5% to 2% of the sample is held by the ten biggest clonotypes.

CD8 naive samples consisted of CD45RO-negative cells that were positively selected for CCR7, yielding a CD45RA+CCR7+ population without TemRA cells. The donors were healthy, HIV-negative adults who had no recently reported acute infections or vaccinations. Every donor was a Caucasian adult residing in Nashville, Tennessee, USA. After blood collection by leukapheresis, PBMCs were isolated using Ficoll-Histopaque density gradient centrifugation and then cryopreserved in the vapor phase of liquid nitrogen. Purity and quantity of every magnetically sorted T cell population were checked by analytical flow cytometry. Each sorted fraction had its genomic DNA isolated and then quantified by UV absorbance on a Nanodrop 2000c. Worth noting for this clone: Its antigen remains undetermined. No base-level quality is on record; no much larger clone is a single base apart.

V is cut back by 0 bases and J by 7 bases, with 15 bases in the junction unmatched. From the germline V gene, CDR1 is SGHTS and CDR2 is YDEGEE. From its cysteine to its phenylalanine, the CDR3 spans 18 amino acids. Solely the CDR3 DNA is kept, with 54 bases framed from the first base. The sample was naive CD8+ T cells from PBMCs. The sample's cell subset or site label, decoded: CD45RA+CCR7+. This receptor was identified in a man between 18 and 29 years old in good health. Some clones in this sample may be carry-over from other donors' samples. Recombination connected TRBV5-8 to TRBJ2-1, with 8 bases matching TRBD2. CDR3 sequence: CASSLDDPGLDLWNEQFF. The base sequence is TGTGCCAGCAGCTTGGACGACCCGGGACTAGACTTGTGGAATGAGCAGTTCTTC.